The 9 T cell receptor beta chains listed next were all sequenced from one sample in a study of T cell responses to AZD1222 COVID-19 vaccine. Some clones are missing from TCRdb's copy, which holds only in-frame ones; the method was immunoSEQ multiplex PCR. The sample holds tens of thousands of clones; around 90% are singletons and the top ten take roughly 12%. The sample was peripheral blood, taken 28 days after the second AZD1222 dose. The receptors come from an adult who received the AZD1222 COVID-19 vaccine.

The CDR3 coding sequence is TGTGCCAGCAGCTTAGTGCGGGGGCAAATGGCTTTCTTT. This gives the protein CASSLVRGQMAFF. The chain uses TRBV7-2 and TRBJ1-1, with D maybe TRBD1 (6 bases). CDR3 size: 13 residues. The V gene's germline CDR1 is SGHTA and CDR2 FQGNSA. The germline V and J ends were trimmed by 1 base and 11 bases, with 14 bases remaining between them.

This rearrangement joins TRBV2 to TRBJ1-5, with D hard to call. The CDR3 consists of 14 residues. V was shortened by 7 bases and J by 5 bases, with 15 bases between the two germline ends. Germline V gives CDR1 SNHLY, CDR2 FYNNEI. The CDR3 nucleotides read TGTGCCAGCAACATAGTAGGGTTATATCAGCCCCAGCATTTT. Amino acid sequence: CASNIVGLYQPQHF.

This clone was recorded once. V is TRBV9 and J is TRBJ1-4; tentatively, D is TRBD1 (6 bases). V was clipped by 4 bases and J by 8 bases, with 15 bases between them. This CDR3 has 14 residues. Germline CDR1 reads SGDLS; CDR2 reads YYNGEE. The CDR3 loop is CASSRGHGGEKLFF. Here the CDR3 DNA reads TGTGCCAGCAGCAGAGGACACGGGGGCGAAAAACTGTTTTTT.

The V and J genes are TRBV9 and TRBJ2-3; D gene uncertain. Germline V gene data show CDR1 as SGDLS and CDR2 as YYNGEE. The CDR3 loop spans 15 amino acids. Trimming removed 0 bases at V and 2 bases at J, with 10 bases between. The CDR3 spells CASSVGGWSTDTQYF. For the CDR3, the DNA is TGTGCCAGCAGCGTAGGGGGTTGGTCCACAGATACGCAGTATTTT.

This clone was recorded a few times. This rearrangement joins TRBV10-3 to TRBJ1-4, with D maybe TRBD1 (6 bases). Germline V lookup: CDR1 ENHRY, CDR2 SYGVKD. Trimming took 6 bases from V and 5 from J, leaving 13 bases between them. The CDR3 sequence is 14 residues long. Here the CDR3 reads CAIREQGRNEKLFF. The CDR3 coding sequence is TGTGCCATCAGGGAACAGGGTAGAAATGAAAAACTGTTTTTT.

The V call is TRBV6-2 or TRBV6-3, the J call TRBJ2-7; 7 positions agree with TRBD1. Germline values: CDR1 MNHEY, CDR2 SVGEGT. The CDR3 loop spans 17 amino acids. Trimming at V came to 0 bases and at J to 1 base, leaving 9 bases not matched to a gene. CDR3 region: CASSYSIWDSRSYEQYF. CDR3 nucleotides: TGTGCCAGCAGTTACTCGATTTGGGACAGTCGTTCCTACGAGCAGTACTTC.

The chain recombines TRBV28 with TRBJ2-5, with 7 bases identical to TRBD2. J lost 4 bases, V lost 0 bases, and 11 bases had no gene match. The CDR3 runs to 17 residues. Germline lookup yields CDR1 MDHEN and CDR2 SYDVKM. The CDR3 protein is CASSLWGTGRGRETQYF. The DNA for the CDR3 is TGTGCCAGCAGTTTATGGGGTACGGGGAGGGGCCGAGAGACCCAGTACTTC.

The chain is built from TRBV19 and TRBJ1-1; TRBD1 is a possible D gene (5 bases). The length of the CDR3 is 16 residues. Germline values: CDR1 LNHDA, CDR2 SQIVND (reference sequence). V shed 5 bases and J shed 1 base, with 17 bases lying between them. CDR3 DNA sequence: TGTGCCAGTAGTCCCCGGAGGATCGACAGGAACACTGAAGCTTTCTTT. This translates into CASSPRRIDRNTEAFF.

This CDR3 is CASSIAGGETQYF. The CDR3 coding sequence is TGTGCCAGTAGTATAGCAGGAGGCGAGACCCAGTACTTC. This rearrangement joins TRBV19 to TRBJ2-5, with D perhaps matching TRBD2 (5 bases). This CDR3 is 13 amino acids long. V dropped 1 base and J dropped 5 bases, with 8 bases sitting between them. Germline CDR1 LNHDA, CDR2 SQIVND (reference sequence). The full variable domain, rest sourced from reference TRBV19 and TRBJ2-5, is DGGITQSPKYLFRKEGQNVTLSCEQNLNHDAMYWYRQDPGQGLRLIYYSQIVNDFQKGDIAEGYSVSREKKESFPLTVTSAQKNPTAFYLCASSIAGGETQYFGPGTRLLVL.